These 32 T cell receptor beta chains came from one sample sequenced in a study of control samples from healthy donors and cancer patients. Method: immunoSEQ multiplex PCR; TCRdb's copy keeps in-frame clones and lacks some. The sample records 130,000 or so clones, approximately 89% being singletons. Source material: PBMCs. The origin of the receptors is a man between 45 and 60 years old with head and neck cancer.

This clone was counted once. The chain recombines TRBV28 with TRBJ1-6, with D possibly being TRBD1 (5 bases). This CDR3 is 12 amino acids long. Germline V gene data show CDR1 as MDHEN and CDR2 as SYDVKM. Trimming cost V 6 bases and J 7 bases, with 7 bases left between them. CDR3: CASRSGNSPLHF. The DNA of the CDR3 is TGTGCCAGCAGATCAGGGAATTCACCCCTCCACTTT.

The rearrangement links TRBV10-3 to TRBJ1-6; D is uncertain. The germline gives CDR1 ENHRY, CDR2 SYGVKD. This CDR3 is 13 amino acids long. The germline V and J ends were trimmed by 8 bases and 0 bases, with 5 bases remaining between them. The CDR3 region has the DNA TGTGCCATCCAGAACTCCTATAATTCACCCCTCCACTTT. Its translation: CAIQNSYNSPLHF.

This clone was observed once. V usage is TRBV19 and J usage is TRBJ2-1, with TRBD1 as a possible D gene (6 bases). V was cut by 5 bases and J by 4 bases, with 15 bases left in between. The CDR3 is made up of 15 amino acids. Germline-derived CDR1 and CDR2 are LNHDA and SQIVND (reference sequence). CDR3 in DNA: TGTGCCAGTAGTTCGGGACAACTTAAGTACAATGAGCAGTTCTTC. This encodes CASSSGQLKYNEQFF.

The rearrangement uses TRBV7-9 and TRBJ2-4, with TRBD1 identical over 7 bases. The germline gives CDR1 SEHNR, CDR2 FQNEAQ (reference sequence). CDR3 size: 18 residues. After removal of 5 bases from V and 3 bases from J, the junction contained 16 bases not matched to a gene. CDR3 nucleotide sequence: TGTGCCAGCAGCCCCGCCCCCGGACAGGCCCAGGGCAAAAACATTCAGTACTTC. It specifies CASSPAPGQAQGKNIQYF.

The V and J genes are TRBV7-9 and TRBJ2-5, with 8 bases fitting TRBD2. The V gene's germline CDR1 is SEHNR and CDR2 FQNEAQ (reference sequence). J gave up 2 bases and V 3 bases, and 8 bases lay outside the gene matches. This CDR3 region has 16 residues. The CDR3 nucleotides are TGTGCCAGCAGCTTCCTACTAGCGGCCCTTCAAGAGACCCAGTACTTC. This encodes CASSFLLAALQETQYF.

This chain joins TRBV5-1 and TRBJ1-4, with TRBD1 matching 7 bases. The germline CDR1 and CDR2 sequences are SGHRS and YFSETQ. The CDR3 has 13 amino acids. Here the CDR3 reads CAAKGAANEKLFF. CDR3 in DNA: TGCGCGGCTAAGGGGGCGGCTAATGAAAAACTGTTTTTT.

The chain carries TRBV7-8 and TRBJ2-1; TRBD2 might be the D (6 bases). The CDR3 loop spans 16 amino acids. Trimming took off 9 bases at V and 0 bases at J, with 18 bases between the two ends. Looked up from germline, CDR1 is SGHVS and CDR2 is FQNEAQ. The CDR3 DNA sequence: TGTGCCAGTAACCCGGGGGTGAGGGCCTCCTACAATGAGCAGTTCTTC. Protein product: CASNPGVRASYNEQFF.

The chain joins TRBV5-1 to TRBJ2-1; TRBD1 might be the D (6 bases). The V end lost 4 bases, the J end lost 10 bases, and 18 bases lay between the germline ends. This CDR3 contains 14 residues. The germline V gene has CDR1 SGHRS and CDR2 YFSETQ. CDR3 DNA sequence: TGCGCCAGCAGCGTCCAACAGGGTTCGGGGGAGCAGTTCTTC. Protein sequence: CASSVQQGSGEQFF.

This sequence joins TRBV7-2 and TRBJ2-7, with 12 bases that match TRBD1. Trimming cost V 6 bases and J 6 bases; bases outside gene matches: 9. Germline assignment: CDR1 SGHTA and CDR2 FQGNSA. CDR3 length: 15 amino acids. The CDR3 region is CASSPAGTGGFEQYF. The DNA of the CDR3 is TGTGCCAGCAGTCCCGCCGGGACAGGGGGCTTCGAGCAGTACTTC. Complete variable domain (other parts from reference TRBV7-2 and TRBJ2-7): GAGVSQSPSNKVTEKGKDVELRCDPISGHTALYWYRQSLGQGLEFLIYFQGNSAPDKSGLPSDRFSAERTGGSVSTLTIQRTQQEDSAVYLCASSPAGTGGFEQYFGPGTRLTVT.

The chain is built from TRBV24-1 and TRBJ1-1, with D unresolved. The CDR3 is 15 residues long. V shed 2 bases and J shed 4 bases, with 13 bases lying between them. Germline CDR1 KGHDR, CDR2 SFDVKD. The CDR3 protein is CATSDSGRDVTEAFF. DNA of the CDR3: TGTGCCACCAGTGATTCTGGCCGGGATGTCACTGAAGCTTTCTTT.

CDR3 region: CAWQTGADNSPLHF. CDR3 nucleotide sequence: TGTGCCTGGCAGACAGGGGCTGATAATTCACCCCTCCACTTT. This sequence joins TRBV30 and TRBJ1-6; 8 bases fit TRBD1. This CDR3 has 14 residues. Germline-derived CDR1 and CDR2 are GTSNPN and SVGIG (reference sequence). V lost 5 bases to trimming and J lost 5 bases; unmatched junction nucleotides: 5. The full variable domain, rest sourced from reference TRBV30 and TRBJ1-6, is SQTIHQWPATLVQPVGSPLSLECTVEGTSNPNLYWYRQAAGRGLQLLFYSVGIGQISSEVPQNLSASRPQDRQFILSSKKLLLSDSGFYLCAWQTGADNSPLHFGNGTRLTVT.

The chain uses TRBV27 and TRBJ1-4; D is possibly TRBD1 (5 bases). Trimming removed 4 bases from V and 0 bases from J, with 15 bases in between. The CDR3 extends over 17 amino acids. Germline loops: CDR1 MNHEY, CDR2 SMNVEV (reference sequence). The CDR3 nucleotides are TGTGCCAGCAGTTCTAGACAGTCCGCCTCAACTAATGAAAAACTGTTTTTT. This sequence encodes CASSSRQSASTNEKLFF.

The chain couples TRBV5-8 to TRBJ1-5; 8 nucleotides match TRBD1. Trimming at V came to 4 bases and at J to 2 bases, leaving 11 bases not matched to a gene. The CDR3 runs 17 residues. Germline lookup yields CDR1 SGHTS and CDR2 YDEGEE. The CDR3 DNA is TGTGCCAGCAGCCGACCGTGGACAGGGTGGGGCAATCAGCCCCAGCATTTT. Its protein product is CASSRPWTGWGNQPQHF.

This clone was seen only a few times. The gene calls are TRBV5-1 and TRBJ2-3, with D uncertain. The CDR3 sequence is 13 residues long. Germline assignment: CDR1 SGHRS and CDR2 YFSETQ. Trimming left V 3 bases short and J 2 bases short, with 7 bases between. The CDR3 DNA sequence: TGCGCCAGCAGCTCGCTCATCACAGATACGCAGTATTTT. Its protein product is CASSSLITDTQYF.

The chain uses TRBV19 and TRBJ2-2; D not certain. The CDR3 is made up of 13 amino acids. V lost 7 bases and J 0 bases, leaving 6 bases between the germline ends. The V gene's germline CDR1 is LNHDA and CDR2 SQIVND (reference sequence). CDR3 sequence reads: CASKWPNTGELFF. In DNA, the CDR3 is TGTGCCAGTAAGTGGCCGAACACCGGGGAGCTGTTTTTT. Full variable domain (missing parts from reference TRBV19 and TRBJ2-2): DGGITQSPKYLFRKEGQNVTLSCEQNLNHDAMYWYRQDPGQGLRLIYYSQIVNDFQKGDIAEGYSVSREKKESFPLTVTSAQKNPTAFYLCASKWPNTGELFFGEGSRLTVL.

This chain links TRBV4-2 with TRBJ2-1; 9 bases agree with TRBD2. The CDR3 extends over 15 amino acids. Germline assignment: CDR1 LGHNA and CDR2 YNFKEQ. The J segment lost 6 bases and the V segment lost 4 bases, leaving 7 bases of the junction unmatched. This CDR3 reads CASSLIAGAANEQFF. The CDR3 DNA is TGTGCCAGCAGCCTGATAGCGGGGGCAGCCAATGAGCAGTTCTTC.

The V and J genes are TRBV19 and TRBJ1-1; 10 bases agree with TRBD1. CDR1 is LNHDA, CDR2 SQIVND, per germline (reference sequence). This CDR3 has 16 amino acids. V shed 5 bases, J shed 2 bases, and the junction held 8 bases outside the gene matches. The CDR3, as DNA: TGTGCCAGTAGTTCCCGGGACAGGGGCCAAAACACTGAAGCTTTCTTT. As protein: CASSSRDRGQNTEAFF.

About this clone itself: An end of the junction does not agree with germline; a read error may underlie this. The V and J genes are TRBV2 and TRBJ1-2; TRBD1 agrees at 7 bases. CDR3 length: 14 residues. The V gene's germline CDR1 is SNHLY and CDR2 FYNNEI. The CDR3 region has the DNA TGTGCCAGCAGAGAAGGGGGCGGAAACTATGGCTACACCTTC. Its translation is CASREGGGNYGYTF.

In DNA, the CDR3 is TGTGCCAGCAGCGTAGACAGGGTGGCGCAGTTCTTC. It codes for CASSVDRVAQFF. The J gene is TRBJ2-1, the V gene TRBV7-8; 7 bases are a match to TRBD1. J gave up 12 bases and V 5 bases, and 7 bases lay outside the gene matches. Looked up from germline, CDR1 is SGHVS and CDR2 is FQNEAQ. CDR3 length: 12 amino acids.

This chain links TRBV6-5 with TRBJ2-5; 9 bases match TRBD1. Germline V gene sequence: CDR1 MNHEY, CDR2 SVGAGI. With V trimmed by 4 bases and J by 5 bases, 5 bases remained unmatched. CDR3 length: 14 amino acids. The CDR3 DNA reads TGTGCCAGCAGTTTGGGACAGGGCTCGGAGACCCAGTACTTC. Protein product: CASSLGQGSETQYF.

The genes are TRBV11-2 and TRBJ2-1; TRBD2 is a possible D gene (7 bases). The CDR3 extends over 16 amino acids. Germline values: CDR1 SGHAT, CDR2 FQNNGV. Trimming shortened V by 0 bases and J by 8 bases, and 17 bases separated the two germline ends. The CDR3 DNA follows: TGTGCCAGCAGCTTAGATCAGGTCGCCGGGGGGCATGAGCAGTTCTTC. The encoded protein is CASSLDQVAGGHEQFF.

This clone was counted a few times. The V and J genes are TRBV11-3 and TRBJ1-1; D ambiguous. V shed 2 bases and J shed 5 bases, with 9 bases lying between them. Germline V gene lookup returns CDR1 SGHNT and CDR2 YENEEA. This CDR3 comprises 13 residues. CDR3 region: CASSLFSQTEAFF. Written as DNA, the CDR3 is TGTGCCAGCAGCTTATTTTCCCAGACTGAAGCTTTCTTT.

The chain employs TRBV6-5 and TRBJ1-4; 7 nucleotides match TRBD1. In germline, CDR1 is MNHEY, CDR2 SVGAGI. The CDR3 has 14 amino acids. The V segment lost 6 bases and the J segment 8 bases; nucleotides outside the gene matches: 9. In nucleotides, the CDR3 is TGTGCCAGCAGCCTCAGGGGGGTTGGGGAAAAACTGTTTTTT. Translation: CASSLRGVGEKLFF.

The sample holds one count of this clone. J is TRBJ1-2 and V is TRBV3-1 (or the pseudogene TRBV3-2), with D uncertain. The CDR3 totals 13 residues. Trimming left V 6 bases short and J 7 bases short, with 15 bases between. Germline loops: CDR1 LGHDT, CDR2 YNNKEL (reference sequence). CDR3 DNA sequence: TGTGCCAGCAGTCTTATAGACCGGCCTGGCTACACCTTC. Its protein product is CASSLIDRPGYTF.

The genes are TRBV5-1 and TRBJ2-7, with a weak D call TRBD2 (5 bases). The CDR3 is made up of 14 amino acids. In germline, CDR1 is SGHRS, CDR2 YFSETQ. Trimming left V 0 bases short and J 1 base short, with 8 bases between. CDR3 bases: TGCGCCAGCAGCTTGGGGACTTTGTCCTACGAGCAGTACTTC. Its translation: CASSLGTLSYEQYF.

V gene TRBV7-6 combines with J gene TRBJ1-5; 7 positions agree with TRBD1. With 10 bases clipped from V and 8 bases from J, the junction kept 8 bases outside the gene matches. This CDR3 spans 12 amino acids. Germline assignment: CDR1 SGHVS and CDR2 FNYEAQ. In DNA, the CDR3 is TGTGCCACCTACAGGGGAATGGAGCCCCAGCATTTT. Translating it yields CATYRGMEPQHF.

J is TRBJ2-5 and V is TRBV11-3, with 12 nucleotides matching TRBD1. The CDR3 is 15 residues long. Germline V gene lookup returns CDR1 SGHNT and CDR2 YENEEA. The V gene end was trimmed by 5 bases and the J gene end by 5 bases; junction bases not matched to a gene: 6. This chain's CDR3 is CASSPGTGGFETQYF. CDR3 bases: TGTGCCAGCAGCCCCGGGACAGGGGGCTTTGAGACCCAGTACTTC.

A single count supports this clone. The rearrangement links TRBV7-2 to TRBJ2-5, with D hard to call. Trimming removed 4 bases at V and 1 base at J, with 7 bases between. Germline assignment: CDR1 SGHTA and CDR2 FQGNSA. The CDR3 runs 13 residues. CDR3 in amino acids: CASSSRSQETQYF. The CDR3 bases are TGTGCCAGCAGCTCCCGTAGCCAAGAGACCCAGTACTTC.

This clone has just one count. The chain couples TRBV5-1 to TRBJ2-3; 12 positions match TRBD2. Germline V gene data show CDR1 as SGHRS and CDR2 as YFSETQ. The CDR3 runs 18 residues. V shed 1 base, J shed 0 bases, and the junction held 6 bases outside the gene matches. The CDR3 DNA follows: TGCGCCAGCAGCTTGTTGGGACTAGCGGGCCCTAGCACAGATACGCAGTATTTT. This sequence encodes CASSLLGLAGPSTDTQYF.

The chain is built from TRBV5-1 and TRBJ2-3, with 8 bases lining up with TRBD2. In germline, CDR1 is SGHRS, CDR2 YFSETQ. CDR3 size: 15 residues. Germline trimming cut 2 bases from V and 1 base from J; bases unmatched to any gene: 3. The CDR3 DNA reads TGCGCCAGCAGCTTTGAGCGGGAGCGCACAGATACGCAGTATTTT. Amino acid sequence: CASSFERERTDTQYF.

The chain links TRBV25-1 to TRBJ1-1; perhaps TRBD1 as D (5 bases). Trimming shortened V by 5 bases and J by 5 bases, and 12 bases separated the two germline ends. The CDR3 length is 13 residues. Germline V gene data show CDR1 as MGHDK and CDR2 as SYGVNS. CDR3 sequence: CASSRLRGTEAFF. CDR3 nucleotide sequence: TGTGCCAGCAGTCGGCTAAGGGGAACTGAAGCTTTCTTT. Using reference TRBV25-1 and TRBJ1-1 for the parts outside the CDR3, the full variable domain is EADIYQTPRYLVIGTGKKITLECSQTMGHDKMYWYQQDPGMELHLIHYSYGVNSTEKGDLSSESTVSRIRTEHFPLTLESARPSHTSQYLCASSRLRGTEAFFGQGTRLTVV.

The chain couples TRBV6-1 to TRBJ1-6; D gene unclear. The V end was cut by 2 bases, the J end by 1 base, with 6 bases between. Per the germline V gene, CDR1 is MNHNS and CDR2 is SASEGT. The CDR3 runs 15 residues. The CDR3 is CASSERGSYNSPLHF. CDR3 nucleotide sequence: TGTGCCAGCAGTGAAAGAGGGTCCTATAATTCACCCCTCCACTTT.